This is a list of T cell receptor beta chains from one sample in a study of OX40 agonist ivuxolimab in advanced cancers. Using immunoSEQ multiplex PCR, the repertoire was profiled, and TCRdb retains in-frame clones only, with some absent. The profile shows more than 45,000 clones, less than 90% of them singletons. The sample here was CD4+ or CD8+ T cells sorted from blood, taken in a trial of the OX40 agonist ivuxolimab. The receptor source for this set is an adult with an advanced solid tumor such as melanoma, head and neck, liver or kidney cancer. The CDR3 runs from the conserved cysteine through the conserved F or W. D genes are given only for firm matches. Rows give clone size only sometimes, using once, few, many, or a class for an expanded clone.

j_call v_call clone_size d_call cdr3_aa cdr3_nt
TRBJ2-5 TRBV28 . TRBD2 CASRPSGGGETQYF TGTGCCAGCCGCCCTAGCGGGGGAGGCGAGACCCAGTACTTC
TRBJ1-2 TRBV2 . TRBD1 CASSAEGAGYTF TGTGCCAGCAGTGCTGAGGGGGCTGGCTACACCTTC
TRBJ2-7 TRBV19 . TRBD1 CASSRNEDRAYEQYF TGTGCCAGTAGTCGCAACGAGGACAGGGCCTACGAGCAGTACTTC
TRBJ1-4 TRBV7-9 . . CASSPVRGEALFF TGTGCCAGCAGCCCAGTGAGGGGGGAAGCACTGTTTTTT
TRBJ1-1 TRBV11-2 . . CASSFQIQPTVGAFF TGTGCCAGCAGCTTTCAGATCCAGCCGACCGTTGGAGCTTTCTTT
TRBJ2-5 TRBV7-6 . TRBD1 CASSIGQGRETQYF TGTGCCAGCAGCATAGGACAGGGAAGGGAGACCCAGTACTTC
TRBJ2-2 TRBV4-1 . . CASSPYIGGTGELFF TGCGCCAGCAGCCCTTATATAGGGGGCACCGGGGAGCTGTTTTTT
TRBJ1-5 TRBV19 . TRBD1 CASSGTGDQPQHF TGTGCCAGTAGTGGGACAGGCGATCAGCCCCAGCATTTT
TRBJ1-6 TRBV5-1 . TRBD1 CASSLTGGLGSSPLHF TGCGCCAGCAGCTTGACAGGGGGCTTGGGGAGTTCACCCCTCCACTTT
TRBJ1-2 TRBV18 . . CASSPRLGQLYGYTF TGTGCCAGCTCACCACGTCTAGGACAGCTCTATGGCTACACCTTC
TRBJ2-1 TRBV11-3 . TRBD2 CASRLPLSGGGNEQFF TGTGCCAGCAGATTACCCCTGTCGGGGGGGGGAAATGAGCAGTTCTTC
TRBJ2-1 TRBV2 . . CASSRTRDRTYNEQFF TGTGCCAGCTCCCGGACGCGGGACAGAACCTACAATGAGCAGTTCTTC
TRBJ1-3 TRBV6-5 . TRBD1 CASSYSRDRVGNTIYF TGTGCCAGCAGTTACTCGAGGGACAGGGTGGGAAACACCATATATTTT
TRBJ1-5 TRBV10-3 . . CAISGDGNSNQPQHF TGTGCCATCAGTGGGGACGGAAATAGCAATCAGCCCCAGCATTTT
TRBJ2-5 TRBV6-1 . . CASSEWGGGSGQETQYF TGTGCCAGCAGTGAATGGGGTGGGGGTTCGGGGCAAGAGACCCAGTACTTC
TRBJ1-4 TRBV28 . . CASSRGHSNEKLFF TGTGCCAGCAGTCGGGGACACTCTAATGAAAAACTGTTTTTT
TRBJ2-7 TRBV11-2 . TRBD1 CASSPAGTGGWEQYF TGTGCCAGCAGCCCTGCGGGGACAGGTGGTTGGGAGCAGTACTTC
TRBJ1-6 TRBV2 . . CASSAAGGSPLHF TGTGCCAGCAGTGCTGCGGGCGGCTCACCCCTCCACTTT
TRBJ1-1 TRBV30 . . CAWSSSGSGMAFF TGTGCCTGGAGCAGCAGTGGCTCTGGGATGGCTTTCTTT
TRBJ2-3 TRBV28 . . CASSLPGHTDTQYF TGTGCCAGCAGTTTACCCGGACACACAGATACGCAGTATTTT
TRBJ2-5 TRBV2 . TRBD2 CATTSGGARGETQYF TGTGCCACCACCAGCGGGGGGGCCAGAGGAGAGACCCAGTACTTC
TRBJ2-3 TRBV4-3 . TRBD2 CASSPSPSGGHDPDTQYF TGCGCCAGCAGCCCCTCCCCCAGCGGGGGCCACGACCCAGATACGCAGTATTTT
TRBJ2-6 TRBV7-3 . . CASSSGAGANVLTF TGTGCCAGCAGCTCCGGGGCTGGGGCCAACGTCCTGACTTTC
TRBJ1-3 TRBV4-2 once TRBD1 CASSSGQGFIGSGNTIYF TGTGCCAGCAGCTCAGGACAGGGTTTTATTGGCTCTGGAAACACCATATATTTT
TRBJ1-6 TRBV19 . . CASRGSSSYNSPLHF TGTGCCAGTAGAGGGTCAAGCTCCTATAATTCACCCCTCCACTTT
TRBJ1-2 TRBV5-1 . . CASRRVFGGVDYGYTF TGCGCCAGCAGGCGGGTATTCGGGGGAGTTGACTATGGCTACACCTTC
TRBJ1-4 TRBV19 . . CASSQTGSREKLFF TGTGCCAGTAGTCAAACAGGGTCTCGGGAAAAACTGTTTTTT
TRBJ1-4 TRBV6-5 . . CASSTDGATNEKLFF TGTGCCAGCAGTACGGACGGAGCAACTAATGAAAAACTGTTTTTT
TRBJ2-3 TRBV5-4 . . CASSLFGVTDTQYF TGTGCCAGCAGCTTGTTTGGAGTCACAGATACGCAGTATTTT
TRBJ2-7 TRBV6-5 . TRBD2 CASSPDGGGAQEQYF TGTGCCAGCAGCCCCGATGGCGGGGGGGCGCAAGAGCAGTACTTC
TRBJ2-5 TRBV4-3 once TRBD2 CASSQTSGEEETQYF TGCGCCAGCAGCCAGACTAGCGGGGAGGAAGAGACCCAGTACTTC
TRBJ1-3 TRBV7-9 . . CASSSQGSSGNTIYF TGTGCCAGCAGCTCCCAGGGGAGCTCTGGAAACACCATATATTTT
TRBJ1-1 TRBV6-1 . . CASSDGTFKAEAFF TGTGCCAGCAGTGATGGGACGTTTAAGGCTGAAGCTTTCTTT
TRBJ1-3 TRBV7-6 . . CASSLTGGGNTIYF TGTGCCAGCAGCCTTACAGGAGGTGGAAACACCATATATTTT
TRBJ1-3 TRBV29-1 . . CSVGGSPSGNTIYF TGCAGCGTGGGGGGGAGCCCCTCTGGAAACACCATATATTTT
TRBJ2-2 TRBV7-3 . TRBD1 CASGNRGTGTGELFF TGTGCCAGCGGAAACAGGGGCACAGGAACCGGGGAGCTGTTTTTT
TRBJ2-5 TRBV9 . TRBD2 CASSVGLAGVETQYF TGTGCCAGCAGCGTAGGTCTAGCGGGCGTAGAGACCCAGTACTTC